Listed here are 17 T cell receptor beta chains from one sample, sequenced in a study of regulatory T cells in long-lasting Graves disease. CDR3-region Arm-PCR and iRepertoire HTBI primers produced the TCR beta libraries. A single record per CDR3 protein comes from TCRdb applying MiXCR to the multiplex PCR reads. The sample holds more than 300,000 distinct CDR3 sequences, approximately 10% seen once. As to time point: newly diagnosed GD, antithyroid drugs for less than 3 months. There was RNA extracted from PBMCs, and the TCR library was made from it. The same sample was also studied in work on T cells in Graves' hyperthyroidism and ophthalmopathy.

The sample was peripheral blood mononuclear cells (PBMCs), taken at new diagnosis, from a patient treated with antithyroid drugs. The receptors shown here come from a woman under 30 with Graves disease.

Concerning this clonotype: This could be a read error, since a much larger clone is one nucleotide away. The CDR3 region has the DNA TGCAGCGGTGGACTTGGGCAGTACTTC. Encoded protein: CSGGLGQYF. The V gene is TRBV29-1, the J gene TRBJ2-5, with TRBD2 as a possible D gene (5 bases). V dropped 7 bases and J dropped 11 bases, with 11 bases sitting between them. Looked up from germline, CDR1 is SQVTM and CDR2 is ANQGSEA. The CDR3 length is 9 residues.

This clonotype was seen at least ten times. The CDR3 spells CASSMETPTVGYTF. As DNA, the CDR3 is TGTGCCAGTAGTATGGAGACTCCCACAGTGGGCTACACCTTC. This chain connects TRBV19 to TRBJ1-2; D uncertain. Germline V gives CDR1 LNHDA, CDR2 SQIVND (reference sequence). The CDR3 has 14 amino acids. The V end lost 3 bases, the J end lost 8 bases, and 16 bases lay between the germline ends.

The V call is TRBV19, the J call TRBJ2-7; TRBD1 aligns across 8 bases. With V trimmed by 9 bases and J by 4 bases, 8 bases remained unmatched. Per germline, CDR1 LNHDA and CDR2 SQIVND (reference sequence). This CDR3 spans 13 amino acids. CDR3 amino acids: CASSRGREYEQYF. CDR3 bases: TGTGCCAGCTCCAGGGGGCGTGAATACGAGCAGTACTTC. Supplemented by reference TRBV19 and TRBJ2-7, the full variable domain reads DGGITQSPKYLFRKEGQNVTLSCEQNLNHDAMYWYRQDPGQGLRLIYYSQIVNDFQKGDIAEGYSVSREKKESFPLTVTSAQKNPTAFYLCASSRGREYEQYFGPGTRLTVT.

This clonotype has ten or more counts. V and J are TRBV4-1 and TRBJ1-5; D not resolved. CDR3 length: 14 amino acids. CDR1 is MGHRA and CDR2 is YSYEKL in the germline V gene. Trimming pared 2 bases from V and 3 bases from J, leaving 8 bases between. The CDR3 DNA reads TGCGCCAGCAGCCAAAGGTTTTTCAATCAGCCCCAGCATTTT. It translates to CASSQRFFNQPQHF.

Concerning this clonotype itself: A far larger clone is just one base off, so this is likely a read error. The chain joins TRBV6-2 or TRBV6-3 to TRBJ2-1, with 7 bases lining up with TRBD2. J gave up 5 bases and V 0 bases, and 7 bases lay outside the gene matches. Germline-derived CDR1 and CDR2 are MNHEY and SVGEGT. The CDR3 has 16 residues. In DNA, the CDR3 is TGTGCCAGCAGTTACTCACGGCGGGAGTCCAACAATGAGCAGTTCTTC. It yields the protein CASSYSRRESNNEQFF.

There are a few counts of this clonotype. A single base separates this from a much larger clone, so it may be a read error. J is TRBJ2-5 and V is TRBV28; TRBD2 matches at 11 bases. Near its end, the DNA agrees better with TRBJ2-1, so the J call may be wrong. CDR3 length: 15 amino acids. Per the germline V gene, CDR1 is MDHEN and CDR2 is SYDVKM. CDR3 amino acids: CASGSGLADYDEQFF. In DNA, the CDR3 is TGTGCCAGCGGCTCGGGACTAGCGGACTACGATGAGCAGTTCTTC.

This clonotype was seen a handful of times. The rearrangement joins TRBV11-2 to TRBJ1-2; 9 bases fit TRBD1. The CDR3 extends over 15 amino acids. Germline CDR1 is SGHAT and CDR2 is FQNNGV. V lost 5 bases and J lost 4; bases outside the gene matches: 8. The DNA of the CDR3 is TGTGCCAGCAGCCGGTCGGGACAGGGAAGCTATGGCTACACCTTC. It encodes CASSRSGQGSYGYTF. Full variable domain (remainder filled in from reference TRBV11-2 and TRBJ1-2): EAGVAQSPRYKIIEKRQSVAFWCNPISGHATLYWYQQILGQGPKLLIQFQNNGVVDDSQLPKDRFSAERLKGVDSTLKIQPAKLEDSAVYLCASSRSGQGSYGYTFGSGTRLTVV.

This clonotype was found many times. V usage is TRBV5-5 and J usage is TRBJ2-7, with 8 bases fitting TRBD1. This CDR3 contains 15 residues. With V trimmed by 3 bases and J by 2 bases, 7 bases remained unmatched. Germline lookup yields CDR1 SGHKS and CDR2 YYEKEE (reference sequence). In nucleotides, the CDR3 is TGTGCCAGCAGCTCGGCGGGACAGGTTCCCTACGAGCAGTACTTC. Amino acids: CASSSAGQVPYEQYF.

This clonotype was seen a handful of times. V gene TRBV29-1 combines with J gene TRBJ1-1; D is unclear. The CDR3 totals 13 residues. The germline V and J ends were trimmed by 7 bases and 0 bases, with 12 bases remaining between them. CDR1 is SQVTM and CDR2 is ANQGSEA in the germline V gene. DNA of the CDR3: TGCAGCGCTGCATTTAGGCTGAACACTGAAGCTTTCTTT. Amino acids: CSAAFRLNTEAFF.

A few counts support this clonotype. The CDR3 region has the DNA TGTGCCAGCAACCCAAAAGAACCGGGACAGGGGTTTACACCCCTCCACTTT. Protein product: CASNPKEPGQGFTPLHF. The V call is TRBV9, the J call TRBJ1-6; 10 nucleotides align to TRBD1. Germline CDR1 is SGDLS and CDR2 is YYNGEE. This CDR3 region has 17 residues. V was pared by 6 bases and J by 11 bases, with 17 bases of the junction left unmatched.

This clonotype was seen a handful of times. V is TRBV20-1 and J is TRBJ2-2, with 13 bases aligning to TRBD2. Germline CDR1 reads DFQATT; CDR2 reads SNEGSKA (reference sequence). The V and J ends lost 6 bases and 6 bases, in that order; junction bases with no gene match: 7. The CDR3 covers 15 residues. CDR3 DNA sequence: TGCAGTGCCGAACCGGGACTAGCGGGACCCGGGGAGCTGTTTTTT. Protein product: CSAEPGLAGPGELFF.

This clonotype was detected many times. The chain has TRBV7-2 and TRBJ2-1; D is undetermined. Germline V CDR1 and CDR2: SGHTA, FQGNSA. The CDR3 length is 15 residues. Deletions cut 1 base from V and 4 bases from J, with 11 bases between. CDR3 sequence reads: CASSLVPYNYNEQFF. The CDR3 nucleotides read TGTGCCAGCAGCTTAGTACCTTATAATTACAATGAGCAGTTCTTC.

This clonotype showed up just a few times. The chain combines TRBV4-3 with TRBJ1-5; D gene unclear. The CDR3 is 22 residues long. Trimming cost V 0 bases and J 6 bases, with 33 bases left between them. Germline CDR1 reads LGHNA; CDR2 reads YSLEER. The CDR3: CASSQEVVERRPAGGPIQPQHF. Written as DNA, the CDR3 is TGCGCCAGCAGCCAAGAAGTGGTCGAGAGACGACCCGCTGGCGGTCCCATTCAGCCCCAGCATTTT.

This clonotype was seen ten or more times. V and J are TRBV20-1 and TRBJ2-5; D call uncertain. CDR1 and CDR2 from the germline V gene are DFQATT and SNEGSKA (reference sequence). Trimming removed 5 bases at V and 2 bases at J, with 6 bases between. This CDR3 comprises 11 residues. This CDR3 is CSALGQETQYF. The CDR3 DNA sequence: TGCAGTGCTTTGGGACAAGAGACCCAGTACTTC.

The chain links TRBV29-1 to TRBJ2-7; D is possibly TRBD2 (5 bases). This CDR3 has 14 amino acids. Per germline, CDR1 SQVTM and CDR2 ANQGSEA. V gave up 4 bases and J gave up 3 bases, with 16 bases separating them. The CDR3 sequence: CSVVFPASFYEQYF. CDR3 nucleotide sequence: TGCAGCGTTGTGTTTCCGGCTAGCTTCTACGAGCAGTACTTC.

A remark on this clonotype: A much larger clone differs by one base, so this may be a read error. The J gene is TRBJ1-1, the V gene TRBV5-1; D unresolved. This CDR3 comprises 13 residues. Germline CDR1 SGHRS, CDR2 YFSETQ. The CDR3 loop reads CTSSPDFNTEAFF. Written as DNA, the CDR3 is TGCACCAGCAGCCCCGACTTTAACACTGAAGCTTTCTTT. Full variable domain (rest looked up from reference TRBV5-1 and TRBJ1-1): KAGVTQTPRYLIKTRGQQVTLSCSPISGHRSVSWYQQTPGQGLQFLFEYFSETQRNKGNFPGRFSGRQFSNSRSEMNVSTLELGDSALYLCTSSPDFNTEAFFGQGTRLTVV.

This clonotype was seen repeatedly, ten times or more. The chain is built from TRBV7-2 and TRBJ2-1; D not resolved. V lost 1 base and J lost 7, with 8 bases in between. The CDR3 length is 13 residues. CDR1 is SGHTA and CDR2 is FQGNSA in the germline V gene. CDR3 protein: CASSLGSLNEQFF. The CDR3 DNA is TGTGCCAGCAGCTTAGGATCCCTTAATGAGCAGTTCTTC.